This T cell receptor beta chain emerged from a study of cytomegalovirus exposure and HLA in healthy donors. The CDR3 runs to 16 residues. The germline V gene has CDR1 SGHNT and CDR2 YYREEE (reference sequence). The V segment lost 4 bases and the J segment 5 bases; nucleotides outside the gene matches: 5. The study ran its PCR with 60 Vbeta and 13 Jbeta primers. Only in-frame clones appear in the TCRdb table, and some are missing; sequencing was by immunoSEQ multiplex PCR. The sample lists 100,000 or so clones, more than 70% occurring once. The chain joins TRBV5-4 to TRBJ2-3; 15 nucleotides agree with TRBD2. This TCR came from a male donor in good health and CMV-seropositive. Sequenced material: PBMCs. Here the CDR3 DNA reads TGTGCCAGCAGCCCCCCGGGACTAGCGGGAGGAGATACGCAGTATTTT. It is translated as CASSPPGLAGGDTQYF.